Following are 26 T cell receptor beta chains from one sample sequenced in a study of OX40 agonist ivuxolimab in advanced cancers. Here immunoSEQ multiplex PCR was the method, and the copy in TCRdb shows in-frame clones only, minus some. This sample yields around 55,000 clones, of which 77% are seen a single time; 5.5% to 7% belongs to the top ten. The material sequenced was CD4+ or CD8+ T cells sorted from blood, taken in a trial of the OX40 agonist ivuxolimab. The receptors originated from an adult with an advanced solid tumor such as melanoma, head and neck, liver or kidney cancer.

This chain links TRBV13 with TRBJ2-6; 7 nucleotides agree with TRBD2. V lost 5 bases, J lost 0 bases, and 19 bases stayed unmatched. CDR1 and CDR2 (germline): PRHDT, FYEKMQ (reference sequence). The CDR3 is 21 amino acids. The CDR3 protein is CASSRSWSRLALPSGANVLTF. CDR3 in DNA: TGTGCCAGCAGCCGCTCGTGGAGTCGACTAGCCCTACCCTCTGGGGCCAACGTCCTGACTTTC.

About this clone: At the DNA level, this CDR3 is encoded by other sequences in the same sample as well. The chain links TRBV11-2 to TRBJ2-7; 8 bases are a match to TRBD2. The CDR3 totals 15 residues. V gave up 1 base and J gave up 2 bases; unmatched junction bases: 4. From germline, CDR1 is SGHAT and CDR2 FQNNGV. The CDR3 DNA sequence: TGTGCCAGCAGCTTAGTTAGCGGGGTGACCTACGAGCAGTACTTC. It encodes CASSLVSGVTYEQYF. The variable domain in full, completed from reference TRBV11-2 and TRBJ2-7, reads EAGVAQSPRYKIIEKRQSVAFWCNPISGHATLYWYQQILGQGPKLLIQFQNNGVVDDSQLPKDRFSAERLKGVDSTLKIQPAKLEDSAVYLCASSLVSGVTYEQYFGPGTRLTVT.

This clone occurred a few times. The CDR3 here is CASSYRVETNEKLFF. DNA of the CDR3: TGTGCCAGCAGTTACAGGGTCGAAACTAATGAAAAACTGTTTTTT. This sequence joins TRBV6-6 and TRBJ1-4; D not certain. Germline V gene sequence: CDR1 MNHNY, CDR2 SVGAGI (reference sequence). CDR3 length equals 15 residues. The V gene lost 2 bases and the J gene lost 1 base, with 8 bases spanning the gap.

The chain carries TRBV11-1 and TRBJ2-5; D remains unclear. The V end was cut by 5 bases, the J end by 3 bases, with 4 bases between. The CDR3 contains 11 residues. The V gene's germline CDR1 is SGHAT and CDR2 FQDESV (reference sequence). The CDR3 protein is CASSLKETQYF. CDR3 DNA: TGTGCCAGCAGCCTGAAAGAGACCCAGTACTTC.

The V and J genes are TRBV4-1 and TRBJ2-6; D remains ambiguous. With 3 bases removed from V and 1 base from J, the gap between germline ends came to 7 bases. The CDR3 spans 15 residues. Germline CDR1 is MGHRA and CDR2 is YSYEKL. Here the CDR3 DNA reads TGCGCCAGCAGCCACACCAATTCTGGGGCCAACGTCCTGACTTTC. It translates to CASSHTNSGANVLTF.

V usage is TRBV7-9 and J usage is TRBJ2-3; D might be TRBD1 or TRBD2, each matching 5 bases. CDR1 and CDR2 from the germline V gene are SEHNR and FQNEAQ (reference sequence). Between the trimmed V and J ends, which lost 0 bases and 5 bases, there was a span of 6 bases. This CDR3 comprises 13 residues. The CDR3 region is CASSLAGVDTQYF. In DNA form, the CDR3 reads TGTGCCAGCAGCTTAGCGGGGGTAGATACGCAGTATTTT.

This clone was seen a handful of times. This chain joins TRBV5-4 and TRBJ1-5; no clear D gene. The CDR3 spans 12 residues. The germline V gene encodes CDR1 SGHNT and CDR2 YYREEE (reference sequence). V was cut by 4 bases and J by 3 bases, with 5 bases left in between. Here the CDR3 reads CASSIANQPQHF. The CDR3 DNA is TGTGCCAGCAGCATTGCCAATCAGCCCCAGCATTTT.

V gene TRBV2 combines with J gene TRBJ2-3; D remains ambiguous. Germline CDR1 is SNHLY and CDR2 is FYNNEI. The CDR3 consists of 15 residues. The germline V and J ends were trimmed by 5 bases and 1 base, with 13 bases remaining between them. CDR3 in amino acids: CASSFGQSRTDTQYF. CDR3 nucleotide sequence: TGTGCCAGCAGTTTTGGGCAGAGTCGCACAGATACGCAGTATTTT.

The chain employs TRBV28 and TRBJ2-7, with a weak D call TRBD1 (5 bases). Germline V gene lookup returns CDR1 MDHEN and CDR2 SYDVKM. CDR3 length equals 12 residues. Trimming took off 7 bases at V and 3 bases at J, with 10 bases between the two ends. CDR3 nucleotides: TGTGCCAGCACGCAGGGCGACTACGAGCAGTACTTC. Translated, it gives CASTQGDYEQYF.

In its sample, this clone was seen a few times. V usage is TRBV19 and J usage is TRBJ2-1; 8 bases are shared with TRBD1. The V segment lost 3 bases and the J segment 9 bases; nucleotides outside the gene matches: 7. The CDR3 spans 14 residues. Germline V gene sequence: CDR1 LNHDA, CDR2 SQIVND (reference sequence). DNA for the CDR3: TGTGCCAGTAGTATGTCAGGGGGCTGGAGTGAGCAGTTCTTC. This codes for CASSMSGGWSEQFF. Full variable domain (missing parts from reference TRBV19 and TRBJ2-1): DGGITQSPKYLFRKEGQNVTLSCEQNLNHDAMYWYRQDPGQGLRLIYYSQIVNDFQKGDIAEGYSVSREKKESFPLTVTSAQKNPTAFYLCASSMSGGWSEQFFGPGTRLTVL.

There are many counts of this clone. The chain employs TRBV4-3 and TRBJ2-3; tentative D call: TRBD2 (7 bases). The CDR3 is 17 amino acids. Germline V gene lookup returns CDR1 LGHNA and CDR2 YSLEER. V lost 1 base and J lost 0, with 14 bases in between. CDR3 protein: CASSQAVAGASTDTQYF. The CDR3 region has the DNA TGCGCCAGCAGCCAAGCGGTGGCGGGGGCCAGCACAGATACGCAGTATTTT.

CDR3 DNA: TGTGCCAGCAGCCGTCGACAAGGCCGGGGCTACGAGCAGTACTTC. It translates to CASSRRQGRGYEQYF. The chain is built from TRBV5-6 and TRBJ2-7; possible D gene TRBD2, 5 bases. This CDR3 has 15 residues. Germline lookup yields CDR1 SGHDT and CDR2 YYEEEE. The V end lost 4 bases, the J end lost 3 bases, and 17 bases lay between the germline ends.

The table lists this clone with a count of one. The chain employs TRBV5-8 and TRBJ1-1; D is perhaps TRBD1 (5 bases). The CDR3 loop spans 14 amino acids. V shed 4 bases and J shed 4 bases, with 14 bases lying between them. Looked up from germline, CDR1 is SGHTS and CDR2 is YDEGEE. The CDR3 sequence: CASSPLGVSTEAFF. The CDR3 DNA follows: TGTGCCAGCAGCCCCCTAGGGGTGAGCACTGAAGCTTTCTTT.

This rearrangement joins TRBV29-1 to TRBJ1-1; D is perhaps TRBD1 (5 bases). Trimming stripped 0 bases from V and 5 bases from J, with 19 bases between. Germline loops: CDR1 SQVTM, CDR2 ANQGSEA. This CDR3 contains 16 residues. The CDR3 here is CSVEDHPGRGGTEAFF. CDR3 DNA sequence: TGCAGCGTTGAAGATCACCCCGGGCGCGGGGGAACTGAAGCTTTCTTT. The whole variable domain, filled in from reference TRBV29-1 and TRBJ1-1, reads SAVISQKPSRDICQRGTSLTIQCQVDSQVTMMFWYRQQPGQSLTLIATANQGSEATYESGFVIDKFPISRPNLTFSTLTVSNMSPEDSSIYLCSVEDHPGRGGTEAFFGQGTRLTVV.

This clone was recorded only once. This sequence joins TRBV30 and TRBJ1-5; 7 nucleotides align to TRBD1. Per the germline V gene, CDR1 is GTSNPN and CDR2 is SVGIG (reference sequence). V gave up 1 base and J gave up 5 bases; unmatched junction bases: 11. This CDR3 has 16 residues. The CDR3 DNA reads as TGTGCCTGGAGTGAGCAAGGGGGCGGATTCTATCAGCCCCAGCATTTT. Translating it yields CAWSEQGGGFYQPQHF.

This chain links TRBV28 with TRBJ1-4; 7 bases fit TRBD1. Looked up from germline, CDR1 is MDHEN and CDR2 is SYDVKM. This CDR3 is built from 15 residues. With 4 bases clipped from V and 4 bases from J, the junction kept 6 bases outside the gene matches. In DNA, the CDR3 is TGTGCCAGCAGTTCCCTCGGGACAGATAATGAAAAACTGTTTTTT. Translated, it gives CASSSLGTDNEKLFF.

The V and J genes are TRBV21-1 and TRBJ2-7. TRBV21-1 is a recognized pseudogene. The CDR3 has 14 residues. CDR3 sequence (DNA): TGTGCCAGCAGCAAAAGGGAATACCGCTACGAGCAGTACTTC. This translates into CASSKREYRYEQYF.

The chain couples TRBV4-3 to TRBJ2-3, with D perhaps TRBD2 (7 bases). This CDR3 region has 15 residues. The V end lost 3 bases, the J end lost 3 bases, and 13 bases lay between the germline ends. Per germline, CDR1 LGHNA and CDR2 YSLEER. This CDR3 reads CASSQEGGATDTQYF. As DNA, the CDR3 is TGCGCCAGCAGCCAGGAAGGGGGGGCGACAGATACGCAGTATTTT.

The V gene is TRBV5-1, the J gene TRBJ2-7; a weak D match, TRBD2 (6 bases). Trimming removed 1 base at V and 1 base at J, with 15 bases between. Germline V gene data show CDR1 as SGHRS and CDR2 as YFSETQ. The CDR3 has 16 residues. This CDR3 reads CASSLRSSGSSYEQYF. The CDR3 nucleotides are TGCGCCAGCAGCTTGCGTAGTAGCGGCTCTTCCTACGAGCAGTACTTC. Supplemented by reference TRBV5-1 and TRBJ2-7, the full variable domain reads KAGVTQTPRYLIKTRGQQVTLSCSPISGHRSVSWYQQTPGQGLQFLFEYFSETQRNKGNFPGRFSGRQFSNSRSEMNVSTLELGDSALYLCASSLRSSGSSYEQYFGPGTRLTVT.

The CDR3: CASSQEAIGMNTEAFF. The DNA for the CDR3 is TGCGCCAGCAGCCAAGAAGCGATAGGGATGAACACTGAAGCTTTCTTT. The chain couples TRBV4-3 to TRBJ1-1; D gene ambiguous. Per germline, CDR1 LGHNA and CDR2 YSLEER. The CDR3 totals 16 residues. V gave up 0 bases and J gave up 0 bases, with 11 bases separating them.

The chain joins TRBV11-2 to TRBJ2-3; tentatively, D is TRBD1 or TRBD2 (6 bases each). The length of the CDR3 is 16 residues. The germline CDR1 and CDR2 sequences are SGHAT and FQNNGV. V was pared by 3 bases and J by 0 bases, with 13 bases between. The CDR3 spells CASSFSGAASTDTQYF. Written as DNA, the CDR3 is TGTGCCAGCAGCTTTTCGGGGGCAGCTAGCACAGATACGCAGTATTTT.

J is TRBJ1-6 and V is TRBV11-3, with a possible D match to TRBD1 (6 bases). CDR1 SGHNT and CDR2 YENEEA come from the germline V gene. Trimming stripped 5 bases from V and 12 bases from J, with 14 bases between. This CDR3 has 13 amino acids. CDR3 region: CASSLPGQQPLHF. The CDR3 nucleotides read TGTGCCAGCAGCCTACCGGGACAACAACCCCTCCACTTT.

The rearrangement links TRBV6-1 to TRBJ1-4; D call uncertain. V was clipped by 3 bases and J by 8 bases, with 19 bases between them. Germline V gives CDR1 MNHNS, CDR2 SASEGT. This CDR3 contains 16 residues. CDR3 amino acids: CASSDTRWGFGEKLFF. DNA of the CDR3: TGTGCCAGCAGTGACACCAGATGGGGATTCGGAGAAAAACTGTTTTTT.

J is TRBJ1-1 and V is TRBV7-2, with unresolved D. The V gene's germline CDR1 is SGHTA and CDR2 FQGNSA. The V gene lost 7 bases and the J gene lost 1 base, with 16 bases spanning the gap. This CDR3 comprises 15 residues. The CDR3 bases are TGTGCCAGCAACGGGTTTCCGAGGGCGAACACTGAAGCTTTCTTT. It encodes CASNGFPRANTEAFF.

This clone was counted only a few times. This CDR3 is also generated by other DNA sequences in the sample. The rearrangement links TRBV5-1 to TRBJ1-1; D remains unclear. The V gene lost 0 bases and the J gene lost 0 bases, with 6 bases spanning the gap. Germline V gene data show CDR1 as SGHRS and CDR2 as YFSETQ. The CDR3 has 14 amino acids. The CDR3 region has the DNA TGCGCCAGCAGCTTGGCGACCGTGAACACTGAAGCTTTCTTT. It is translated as CASSLATVNTEAFF. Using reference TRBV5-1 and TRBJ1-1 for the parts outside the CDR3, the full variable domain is KAGVTQTPRYLIKTRGQQVTLSCSPISGHRSVSWYQQTPGQGLQFLFEYFSETQRNKGNFPGRFSGRQFSNSRSEMNVSTLELGDSALYLCASSLATVNTEAFFGQGTRLTVV.

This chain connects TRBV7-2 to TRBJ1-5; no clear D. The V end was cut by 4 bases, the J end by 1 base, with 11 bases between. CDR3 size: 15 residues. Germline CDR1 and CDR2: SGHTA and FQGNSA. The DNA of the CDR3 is TGTGCCAGCAGCTCAGTTCCTCGGAGCAATCAGCCCCAGCATTTT. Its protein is CASSSVPRSNQPQHF.